Each of the 28 T cell receptor beta chains below was sequenced from the same sample in a study of CD8 T cells in Susac syndrome. Random hexamers served to reverse transcribe roughly 0.45 to 1 ug RNA. From the immunoSEQ multiplex PCR reads, TCRdb called clonotypes with MiXCR, one entry per CDR3 protein. The repertoire includes 160,000 or so distinct CDR3 sequences, about 95% of them detected once, and roughly 0.16% sits in the top ten. Sequenced: CD8+ T cells from PBMCs. These receptors were collected from a human donor with multiple sclerosis.

V gene TRBV21-1 combines with J gene TRBJ1-2; the D call of TRBD1 is as the table states it, not checked on the DNA. TRBV21-1 is a pseudogene segment. This CDR3 comprises 11 residues. The CDR3 DNA reads as TGTGCCAGCAGCAGGGGGGCTCGCTACACCTTC. This encodes CASSRGARYTF.

The CDR3 sequence is CASSRSRSGTDTQYF. DNA of the CDR3: TGTGCCAGCAGCCGATCGAGGAGCGGCACAGATACGCAGTATTTT. V usage is TRBV7-2 and J usage is TRBJ2-3; D unclear. The length of the CDR3 is 15 residues. The germline V gene encodes CDR1 SGHTA and CDR2 FQGNSA. Between the trimmed V and J ends, which lost 5 bases and 1 base, there was a span of 13 bases. The variable domain in full, completed from reference TRBV7-2 and TRBJ2-3, reads GAGVSQSPSNKVTEKGKDVELRCDPISGHTALYWYRQSLGQGLEFLIYFQGNSAPDKSGLPSDRFSAERTGGSVSTLTIQRTQQEDSAVYLCASSRSRSGTDTQYFGPGTRLTVL.

This sequence joins TRBV13 and TRBJ2-2; no firm D call. V lost 7 bases to trimming and J lost 9 bases, with 12 bases between them. The CDR3 runs 12 residues. Germline CDR1 reads PRHDT; CDR2 reads FYEKMQ (reference sequence). The CDR3 DNA sequence: TGTGCCAGCACTACGTATACCCGGGAGCTGTTTTTT. Protein sequence: CASTTYTRELFF.

The chain employs TRBV29-1 and TRBJ2-3; 9 bases agree with TRBD2. The J segment lost 0 bases and the V segment lost 5 bases, leaving 3 bases of the junction unmatched. CDR1 and CDR2 from the germline V gene are SQVTM and ANQGSEA. There are 14 residues in the CDR3. The CDR3 DNA reads as TGCAGCGTTTGTAGCGGGGGTAGCACAGATACGCAGTATTTT. It is translated as CSVCSGGSTDTQYF.

V and J are TRBV24-1 and TRBJ2-3; D gene uncertain. There are 12 residues in the CDR3. Germline lookup yields CDR1 KGHDR and CDR2 SFDVKD. Trimming left V 2 bases short and J 5 bases short, with 4 bases between. Here the CDR3 reads CATSDYRDTQYF. The CDR3 DNA sequence: TGTGCCACCAGTGATTACCGAGATACGCAGTATTTT.

This chain uses TRBV29-1 with TRBJ1-1; D gene uncertain. The V and J ends lost 4 bases and 11 bases respectively, with 14 bases between them. The V gene's germline CDR1 is SQVTM and CDR2 ANQGSEA. This CDR3 region has 11 residues. The CDR3 DNA reads as TGCAGCGTTGGGGCGACTGCTAGGGCTTTCTTT. It encodes CSVGATARAFF.

CDR3 nucleotide sequence: TGTGCCAGCACCGTGGGACTGACGAACTATGGCTACACCTTC. It codes for CASTVGLTNYGYTF. The J gene is TRBJ1-2, the V gene TRBV9, with D possibly TRBD1 on 5 matching bases. V was clipped by 6 bases and J by 2 bases, with 14 bases between them. Germline assignment: CDR1 SGDLS and CDR2 YYNGEE. The CDR3 is 14 amino acids. The variable domain in full, completed from reference TRBV9 and TRBJ1-2, reads DSGVTQTPKHLITATGQRVTLRCSPRSGDLSVYWYQQSLDQGLQFLIQYYNGEERAKGNILERFSAQQFPDLHSELNLSSLELGDSALYFCASTVGLTNYGYTFGSGTRLTVV.

The chain has TRBV29-1 and TRBJ2-2; no clear D. This CDR3 has 12 amino acids. V lost 2 bases and J lost 4, with 5 bases in between. CDR1 is SQVTM, CDR2 ANQGSEA, per germline. This CDR3 reads CSVEWGTGELFF. CDR3 DNA sequence: TGCAGCGTTGAATGGGGCACCGGGGAGCTGTTTTTT.

The CDR3 bases are TGTGCCAGCAGCCCTCCCCCAGGGAGGTCCAATGAGCAGTTCTTC. Translated, it gives CASSPPPGRSNEQFF. The chain carries TRBV9 and TRBJ2-1, with D possibly being TRBD2 (6 bases). The CDR3 totals 15 residues. The V end lost 4 bases, the J end lost 6 bases, and 17 bases lay between the germline ends. Germline CDR1 reads SGDLS; CDR2 reads YYNGEE.

The chain couples TRBV27 to TRBJ2-5; no definite D call. Germline assignment: CDR1 MNHEY and CDR2 SMNVEV (reference sequence). The V end was cut by 4 bases, the J end by 1 base, with 13 bases between. This CDR3 is built from 15 residues. The CDR3 loop is CASSYRYRGQETQYF. The CDR3 DNA reads TGTGCCAGCAGTTACCGTTACAGAGGCCAAGAGACCCAGTACTTC.

V is TRBV5-1 and J is TRBJ2-5; maybe TRBD1 (6 bases). Trimming pared 3 bases from V and 3 bases from J, leaving 12 bases between. Per the germline V gene, CDR1 is SGHRS and CDR2 is YFSETQ. This CDR3 contains 14 residues. Here the CDR3 DNA reads TGCGCCAGCAGCTGGACCGGGACAAAAGAGACCCAGTACTTC. This codes for CASSWTGTKETQYF.

The chain uses TRBV7-9 and TRBJ2-5; D ambiguous. The CDR3 has 12 amino acids. Trimming took 1 base from V and 5 from J, leaving 5 bases between them. The germline CDR1 and CDR2 sequences are SEHNR and FQNEAQ (reference sequence). The CDR3 reads CASSLVAETQYF. The CDR3 nucleotides read TGTGCCAGCAGCTTAGTAGCTGAGACCCAGTACTTC.

The chain employs TRBV13 and TRBJ2-6; a possible D gene is TRBD1 (5 bases). The CDR3 covers 14 residues. Germline lookup yields CDR1 PRHDT and CDR2 FYEKMQ (reference sequence). V lost 11 bases to trimming and J lost 6 bases, with 17 bases between them. CDR3 coding DNA: TGTGCCGTCCAGGGTCCTCCCATGGCCAACGTCCTGACTTTC. Translation: CAVQGPPMANVLTF.

The chain couples TRBV7-9 to TRBJ1-2, with D hard to call. From germline, CDR1 is SEHNR and CDR2 FQNEAQ (reference sequence). Trimming took 5 bases from V and 8 from J, leaving 9 bases between them. This CDR3 has 11 residues. The CDR3: CASSGDYGYTF. Written as DNA, the CDR3 is TGTGCCAGCAGCGGGGATTACGGCTACACCTTC.

The chain carries TRBV3-1 and TRBJ2-4; no reliable D call. The CDR3 sequence is 18 residues long. CDR1 and CDR2 (germline): LGHDT, YNNKEL (reference sequence). Trimming left V 0 bases short and J 0 bases short, with 15 bases between. The CDR3 DNA reads as TGTGCCAGCAGCCAAGAGAGGCAGCCACTACTAGCCAAAAACATTCAGTACTTC. Residues: CASSQERQPLLAKNIQYF.

CDR3 in DNA: TGTGCCAGCAGGCACTCCCCGGGGGACACCTACCAAGAGACCCAGTACTTC. Translated, it gives CASRHSPGDTYQETQYF. V and J are TRBV3-1 and TRBJ2-5, with D perhaps assigned TRBD1 or TRBD2 (6 bases each). The length of the CDR3 is 17 residues. Deletions cut 6 bases from V and 0 bases from J, with 20 bases between. Germline loops: CDR1 LGHDT, CDR2 YNNKEL (reference sequence).

The V gene is TRBV9, the J gene TRBJ1-2; TRBD1 matches 8 bases. V was pared by 1 base and J by 4 bases, with 12 bases of the junction left unmatched. CDR1 is SGDLS, CDR2 YYNGEE, per germline. This CDR3 region has 17 residues. The CDR3 bases are TGTGCCAGCAGCGTATCCGCATGGACAGGGTCAAGCTATGGCTACACCTTC. Its protein product is CASSVSAWTGSSYGYTF.

This sequence joins TRBV5-4 and TRBJ2-7; D remains unclear. The CDR3 extends over 11 amino acids. V lost 4 bases, J lost 3 bases, and 5 bases lay in between. The germline CDR1 and CDR2 sequences are SGHNT and YYREEE (reference sequence). The CDR3 bases are TGTGCCAGCAGCACAGACTACGAGCAGTACTTC. The encoded protein is CASSTDYEQYF. The entire variable domain, with the rest obtained from reference TRBV5-4 and TRBJ2-7, is as follows: ETGVTQSPTHLIKTRGQQVTLRCSSQSGHNTVSWYQQALGQGPQFIFQYYREEENGRGNFPPRFSGLQFPNYSSELNVNALELDDSALYLCASSTDYEQYFGPGTRLTVT.

The CDR3 region is CASSLDRMNQPQHF. The CDR3 DNA is TGTGCCAGCAGTTTAGACAGAATGAATCAGCCCCAGCATTTT. The J gene is TRBJ1-5, the V gene TRBV12-3 or TRBV12-4; D remains unclear. The CDR3 runs to 14 residues. V lost 1 base and J 4 bases, leaving 8 bases between the germline ends.

The chain combines TRBV2 with TRBJ2-1, with TRBD2 matching over 9 bases. The CDR3 has 15 residues. Germline-derived CDR1 and CDR2 are SNHLY and FYNNEI. Trimming at V came to 6 bases and at J to 5 bases, leaving 8 bases not matched to a gene. The CDR3 spells CASREWASGDNEQFF. The CDR3 bases are TGTGCCAGCAGGGAGTGGGCTAGCGGGGACAATGAGCAGTTCTTC.

This sequence joins TRBV20-1 and TRBJ2-7, with TRBD1 identical over 7 bases. The CDR3 spans 14 residues. Germline lookup yields CDR1 DFQATT and CDR2 SNEGSKA (reference sequence). The V gene end was trimmed by 0 bases and the J gene end by 4 bases; junction bases not matched to a gene: 6. CDR3 in amino acids: CSARDIGTEYEQYF. DNA for the CDR3: TGCAGTGCTAGAGATATTGGGACAGAGTACGAGCAGTACTTC.

The chain combines TRBV19 with TRBJ2-1, with D maybe TRBD2 (5 bases). V lost 7 bases and J 4 bases, leaving 14 bases between the germline ends. There are 14 residues in the CDR3. Germline assignment: CDR1 LNHDA and CDR2 SQIVND (reference sequence). CDR3 sequence reads: CASTRGAVYNEQFF. The CDR3 DNA follows: TGTGCCAGTACCCGGGGTGCGGTTTACAATGAGCAGTTCTTC.

The J gene is TRBJ2-7, the V gene TRBV15, with D perhaps matching TRBD1 or TRBD2 (5 bases each). There are 16 residues in the CDR3. Between the trimmed V and J ends, which lost 0 bases and 4 bases, there was a span of 16 bases. The germline V gene has CDR1 LNHNV and CDR2 YYDKDF (reference sequence). CDR3 protein: CATSRDFGTRGYEQYF. For the CDR3, the DNA is TGTGCCACCAGCAGAGATTTTGGGACCCGAGGATACGAGCAGTACTTC. The variable domain in full, with the rest retrieved from reference TRBV15 and TRBJ2-7, is DAMVIQNPRYQVTQFGKPVTLSCSQTLNHNVMYWYQQKSSQAPKLLFHYYDKDFNNEADTPDNFQSRRPNTSFCFLDIRSPGLGDTAMYLCATSRDFGTRGYEQYFGPGTRLTVT.

This clonotype came up once. This sequence joins TRBV6-2 or TRBV6-3 and TRBJ2-1; D is undetermined. The CDR3 totals 13 residues. V lost 4 bases and J lost 2, with 6 bases in between. Germline CDR1 is MNHEY and CDR2 is SVGEGT. CDR3 DNA: TGTGCCAGCAGTTTCGCGACCTACAATGAGCAGTTCTTC. Residues: CASSFATYNEQFF.

The chain is built from TRBV27 and TRBJ1-2; D is possibly TRBD1 (6 bases). This CDR3 is 14 amino acids long. CDR1 is MNHEY, CDR2 SMNVEV, per germline (reference sequence). With 0 bases removed from V and 5 bases from J, the gap between germline ends came to 10 bases. CDR3 loop: CASSLSGGRYGYTF. DNA for the CDR3: TGTGCCAGCAGTTTATCAGGGGGAAGGTATGGCTACACCTTC.

CDR3 loop: CASGKGVLSGGSEQYF. CDR3 nucleotides: TGTGCCAGCGGCAAAGGGGTATTGTCAGGGGGCAGCGAGCAGTACTTC. The chain employs TRBV7-9 and TRBJ2-7; 8 bases are a match to TRBD1. CDR1 and CDR2 from the germline V gene are SEHNR and FQNEAQ (reference sequence). V was pared by 8 bases and J by 6 bases, with 18 bases of the junction left unmatched. This CDR3 is 16 amino acids long.

The V call is TRBV20-1, the J call TRBJ2-7; 8 positions agree with TRBD2. This CDR3 has 15 amino acids. The germline V gene has CDR1 DFQATT and CDR2 SNEGSKA (reference sequence). Losses at the gene ends were 0 bases for V and 7 bases for J; bases not matched to a gene: 11. The CDR3 DNA sequence: TGCAGTGCTAGAGAGGGTCTTCGGGGGGGATCGGAGCAGTACTTC. Residues: CSAREGLRGGSEQYF.

The V call is TRBV5-1, the J call TRBJ2-7; D might be TRBD1 (5 bases). Per germline, CDR1 SGHRS and CDR2 YFSETQ. Trimming took 3 bases from V and 1 from J, leaving 8 bases between them. This CDR3 comprises 13 residues. The CDR3 sequence: CASSYDSSYEQYF. The CDR3 DNA reads TGCGCCAGCAGCTACGACAGTTCCTACGAGCAGTACTTC.